Listed here is a single T cell receptor beta chain. Its antigen remains unidentified. Within one base of it there is no much larger clone, and no base qualities were kept. This specimen belongs to a study of blood T cell repertoires in COVID-19 (dated by TCRdb to between 2020 and 2021). For context, the study as a whole: Samples covering the acute and convalescent phases of COVID-19 were provided by collaborators in the United States, Italy and Spain. Samples were obtained from the ongoing ImmuneRACE study (first 160 participants) and from 1,254 subjects provided by 6 global collaborators. A freely available public database, intended as a resource for researchers studying the immune response to SARS-CoV-2, is where the repertoires were released. HLA class I and class II types, where available, came from metadata supplied by the sample provider rather than from assay-based typing. The dataset comprised deeply sampled blood TCRbeta repertoires from subjects exposed to, actively infected with, or recovered from COVID-19. The prospective study material was composed of cDNA or gDNA derived from T cells, B-cell-depleted T cells, or PBMCs. The sample metadata nearly always contained a de-identified subject ID, COVID-19 status, age in years and sex. Results and caveats for the whole study, not just this receptor: The amount of clinical and demographic metadata varied by source and participant and was provided uncurated.

Taken from cysteine to phenylalanine, the CDR3 has 13 residues. Only the CDR3 region is kept as DNA, spanning 39 bases read in frame from base 1. CDR1 and CDR2, per the germline V gene, are MNHNS and SASEGT. V lost 7 bases and J lost 6 bases, and the count of bases not matched to a germline gene is 7. Participants in the prospective study were enrolled through a virtual design, were aged roughly 18 to 95 years, and lived in approximately 24 United States geographic areas. Cohort assignment in the prospective study relied on participant-reported clinical history from a screening survey and a study questionnaire. For ImmuneRACE Cohort 3, a participant was defined as recovered based on two consecutive negative NP/OP PCR tests, clearance by a healthcare professional, or resolution of symptoms. Mobile phlebotomists in the prospective study collected whole blood, serum and a nasopharyngeal or oropharyngeal swab from every participant. Over a roughly 2-month period, participants in the prospective study had the option of providing additional blood draws and questionnaires. Before DNA extraction, prospective study blood samples were shipped either frozen or at room temperature.

TCRbeta CDR3 regions were amplified from genomic DNA by means of the immunoSEQ Assay, a bias-controlled multiplex PCR. Concerning the study's data processing: The number of nucleated cells in each sample was estimated from the amplification of reference gene primers within the assay. To quantify the absolute abundance of each unique TCRbeta CDR3 rearrangement, sequence reads were collapsed and filtered. For each sample, productive Simpson clonality was calculated as the square root of Simpson's diversity index over productive rearrangements. In its TCRdb copy, this immuneACCESS table keeps in-frame sequences only and misses some clones. Where compared with another copy, unresolved V genes explain less than half of these, and the others have no known cause. For V, J and clone size, that table is used; D and trimming come from the DNA. The table for this sample lists 150,000 to 250,000 clones; approximately 80% of them were counted only once. The ten biggest clones cover roughly 12% of the sample.

This receptor was taken from a man aged 35 to 55 who had recovered from COVID-19. Material: PBMCs or T cells enriched from blood (not recorded which). The receptor chain draws on TRBV6-1 and TRBJ1-2; 8 nucleotides in the junction match TRBD1. The base sequence is TGTGCCAGCACGGACAGGGCAGAAAATGGCTACACCTTC. Its protein is CASTDRAENGYTF.